The rows below give T cell receptor beta chains drawn from one sample of a study of molecular identifiers for immune sequencing clone quantification. TCRdb ran MiXCR on the PCR reads and lists one entry per CDR3 protein. The table includes 50,000 or so distinct CDR3 sequences, around 25% detected once. The sample consisted of naive CD8+ T cells from blood, with Jurkat cell RNA spiked in. The receptor set was obtained from a human donor in good health. Some libraries in this study had Jurkat cell RNA spiked in. Each CDR3 is given with its conserved first and last residue. D genes are given only for firm matches. The listing skips clone size in some rows; elsewhere it reads once, few, many or a size class.

-	18	-	TRBV12-3/TRBV12-4	TRBJ2-3	TGTGCCAGCAGTCCCTCCGCCCGGTCTCTTTCTAACACAAATACGCAATATTTT	CASSPSARSLSNTNTQYF
-	16	many	TRBV20-1	TRBJ2-2	TGCAGTGCTAGAGATTTCACAGGAGCGAACACCGGGGAGCTGTTTTTT	CSARDFTGANTGELFF
-	16	many	TRBV24-1	TRBJ2-2	TGTGCCACCAGTGATCCGCGAAGACAGAACACCGGGGAGCTGTTTTTT	CATSDPRRQNTGELFF
-	11	many	TRBV19	TRBJ1-1	TGTGCCAGCACCCAGTTCACTGAAGCTTTCTTT	CASTQFTEAFF
TRBD2	13	many	TRBV27	TRBJ2-7	TGTGCCAGCAGTTCAGGCGGGGGCTACGAGCAGTACTTC	CASSSGGGYEQYF
-	13	many	TRBV6-1	TRBJ2-2	TGTGCCACCCGGGATTTCAGCACCGGGGAGCTGTTTTTT	CATRDFSTGELFF
TRBD2	18	many	TRBV2	TRBJ2-1	TGTGCCATAAAGGACAGCTTCGGGACTAGTCCGTTCCACAATGAGCAGTTCTTC	CAIKDSFGTSPFHNEQFF
TRBD2	13	-	TRBV29-1	TRBJ2-1	TGCAGCGTTGAACCACTAGCGTCTAATGAGCAGTTCTTC	CSVEPLASNEQFF
-	12	many	TRBV3-1	TRBJ2-7	TGTGCCAGCAGCCAAGTCCGCGGCGAGCAGTACTTC	CASSQVRGEQYF
TRBD2	16	-	TRBV5-1	TRBJ2-7	TGCGCCAGCGGCCTGGAAAGCGGGAGGGCAGGCTACGAGCAGTACTTC	CASGLESGRAGYEQYF
-	14	many	TRBV29-1	TRBJ1-2	TGCAGCGTTCGCGCTCGGGACAAACGGGGTGGCTACACCTTC	CSVRARDKRGGYTF
TRBD2	14	many	TRBV12-3/TRBV12-4	TRBJ2-3	TGTGCCAGCACCCGACTAGCGGGGGCAGATACGCAGTATTTT	CASTRLAGADTQYF
-	10	few	TRBV10-2	TRBJ2-7	TGCGCCAGCCGTGGGGACGAGCAGTACTTC	CASRGDEQYF
TRBD2	16	-	TRBV4-3	TRBJ2-3	TGCGCCAGCAGCCAAAATTGGGCGGGGGGGTTGGATACGCCGTATTTT	CASSQNWAGGLDTPYF
TRBD2	13	few	TRBV12-3/TRBV12-4	TRBJ2-7	TGTGCCAGCAGCTCAAGACTAGCACATGAGCAGTACTTC	CASSSRLAHEQYF
-	13	-	TRBV4-1	TRBJ1-6	TGCGCCAGCAGCCAAGGTCGGAATTCACCCCTCCACTTT	CASSQGRNSPLHF
-	13	many	TRBV7-9	TRBJ1-1	TGTGCCAGCAGCTTAGATCGTTGGACTGAAGCTTTCTTT	CASSLDRWTEAFF
TRBD2	17	few	TRBV12-3/TRBV12-4	TRBJ2-5	TGTGCCAGCAGTTTATTTCGCGGGGGGGCCTTAAAAGAGCCCCAGTACTTC	CASSLFRGGALKEPQYF
-	16	-	TRBV10-2	TRBJ2-5	TGCGCCAGCAGTGACACCCGGGACCAAGAACGGGAGACCCAGTACTTC	CASSDTRDQERETQYF
-	14	many	TRBV19	TRBJ2-7	TGTGCCAGTAGTATGACAGAGAACTCCTACGAGCAGTACTTC	CASSMTENSYEQYF
TRBD1	16	many	TRBV23-1	TRBJ2-1	TGCGCCAGCAGTCAATCTCGGTCGGGACAGGGGGGCGAGCAGTTCTTC	CASSQSRSGQGGEQFF
TRBD1	15	-	TRBV13	TRBJ2-5	TGTGCCAGCAGCGGGGACAGAGAGTCCCAAGAGACCCAGTACTTC	CASSGDRESQETQYF
TRBD1	13	many	TRBV6-5	TRBJ1-5	TGTGCCAGCAGCACAGGGGCCGGTCAGCCCCAGCATTTT	CASSTGAGQPQHF
-	14	many	TRBV7-8	TRBJ1-1	TGTGCCAGCAGCTTATCAGCCGGAAGGACTGAAGCTTTCTTT	CASSLSAGRTEAFF
TRBD2	16	many	TRBV7-9	TRBJ2-7	TGTGCCAGCAGCTCAACCCTCCGGGGACTAGCGGAAGAGCAGTACTTC	CASSSTLRGLAEEQYF
-	16	many	TRBV5-6	TRBJ2-6	TGTGCCAGCAGCTCGGGTCAGGTCTCTGGGGCCAACGTCCTGACTTTC	CASSSGQVSGANVLTF
-	12	many	TRBV30	TRBJ2-1	TGTGCCTGGACTAGCCCGGAGGATGAGCAGTTCTTC	CAWTSPEDEQFF
-	16	many	TRBV4-1	TRBJ1-5	TGCGCCAGCAGCCAAGAGAGGGGTTTGGGCAATCAGCCCCAGCATTTT	CASSQERGLGNQPQHF
-	15	many	TRBV4-3	TRBJ1-5	TGCGCCAGCAGCCAAGGACGGGGTATTATGGAGCCCCAGCATTTT	CASSQGRGIMEPQHF
TRBD1	20	many	TRBV6-2/TRBV6-3	TRBJ2-3	TGTGCCAGCAGTAAGAACCCCTACCGGGACAGGCTTCCTAGCACAGATACGCAGTATTTT	CASSKNPYRDRLPSTDTQYF
-	11	-	TRBV29-1	TRBJ2-7	TGCAGCGTTGTAGTCGCCTACGAGCAGTACTTC	CSVVVAYEQYF
TRBD1	14	many	TRBV2	TRBJ1-1	TGTGCCAGCAGCGTGACAGGGGGTGCCACTGAAGCTTTCTTT	CASSVTGGATEAFF
TRBD1	15	few	TRBV7-2	TRBJ1-1	TGTGCCAGCAGCCCCGAGGACAGGGCGAACACTGAAGCTTTCTTT	CASSPEDRANTEAFF
-	15	few	TRBV6-5	TRBJ2-1	TGTGCCAGCAGCCTGGCTCGCGGGAACTACAATGAGCAGTTCTTC	CASSLARGNYNEQFF
-	14	many	TRBV28	TRBJ2-7	TGTGCCAGCAGTTTAGGGCGTTCCTCCTACGAGCAGTACTTC	CASSLGRSSYEQYF
TRBD1	16	-	TRBV5-1	TRBJ1-1	TGCGCCAGCAGCTTGGAGGACAGGGGGCTGAGAACTGTAGCTTTCTTT	CASSLEDRGLRTVAFF
TRBD1	12	many	TRBV29-1	TRBJ1-1	TGCAGCGCCCAAGGGGGGACAGCAGAAGCTTTCTTT	CSAQGGTAEAFF
TRBD2	17	many	TRBV18	TRBJ2-3	TGTGCCAGCTCACCGGGCGGATACCTAGCGGGCACAGATACGCAGTATTTT	CASSPGGYLAGTDTQYF
TRBD2	19	many	TRBV6-2/TRBV6-3	TRBJ2-7	TGTGCCAGCAGTTACTCGTACGCGACTAGCGGGGGGATTGATGGGGAGCAGTACTTC	CASSYSYATSGGIDGEQYF
-	18	many	TRBV7-6	TRBJ2-2	TGTGCCAGCACCTACGGCCCTAGTGGCAGGACGAACACCGGGGAGCTGTTTTTT	CASTYGPSGRTNTGELFF
TRBD2	14	-	TRBV28	TRBJ2-5	TGTGCCAGCAACCCGCCTAGGGGAGGGGAGACCCAGTACTTC	CASNPPRGGETQYF
-	13	many	TRBV29-1	TRBJ2-5	TGCAGCGTTGACCCAGTAAACCAAGAGACCCAGTACTTC	CSVDPVNQETQYF
TRBD1	16	-	TRBV4-1	TRBJ2-7	TGCGCCAGCAGCCCGCAGGTTGGAGACAGGGGAGGCGAGCAGTACTTC	CASSPQVGDRGGEQYF
TRBD2	15	many	TRBV5-4	TRBJ2-2	TGTGCCAGCAGCATAGCGGGGGGCGTCACCGGGGAGCTGTTTTTT	CASSIAGGVTGELFF
TRBD2	15	-	TRBV5-3	TRBJ2-5	TGTGCCAGCAGCCTAGAGACTAGCTCGGTAGAGACCCAGTACTTC	CASSLETSSVETQYF
-	12	many	TRBV9	TRBJ2-2	TGTGCCAGCAGCGTGGACACCGGGGAGCTGTTTTTT	CASSVDTGELFF
TRBD2	19	few	TRBV13	TRBJ2-3	TGTGCCAGCAGCTTAGGCCCTTTTGTAGCGGGGCAACCCACAGATACGCAGTATTTT	CASSLGPFVAGQPTDTQYF
-	13	many	TRBV12-3/TRBV12-4	TRBJ2-3	TGTGCCAGCAGGGGCAGACGCACAGATACGCAGTATTTT	CASRGRRTDTQYF
-	17	many	TRBV4-1	TRBJ1-6	TGCGCCAGCAGCCAAGAAAAGCCGGGACCAACCAATTCACCCCTCCACTTT	CASSQEKPGPTNSPLHF
-	16	many	TRBV19	TRBJ1-5	TGTGCCAGTAGTATGGAACGGGAACCTAGCAATCAGCCCCAGCATTTT	CASSMEREPSNQPQHF
-	11	many	TRBV28	TRBJ1-2	TGTGCCAGCAGCTGGGGGACTGGCTACACCTTC	CASSWGTGYTF
-	14	-	TRBV6-2/TRBV6-3	TRBJ2-3	TGTGACAGCAGCTCGACGGTGGCAGAGGATACGCAGTATTTT	CDSSSTVAEDTQYF
-	16	few	TRBV13	TRBJ2-2	TGTGCCAGCAGCCCCCAGATCGGGCGTGACACCGGGGAGCTGTTTTTT	CASSPQIGRDTGELFF
TRBD1	16	few	TRBV19	TRBJ2-2	TGTGCCAGTAGTAACACACGGACAGGGGACACCGGGGAGCTGTTTTTT	CASSNTRTGDTGELFF
-	12	few	TRBV19	TRBJ1-6	TGTGCCAGTAGTATGGCGGCATCACCCCTCCACTTT	CASSMAASPLHF
-	14	many	TRBV4-3	TRBJ1-1	TGCGCCAGCAGCCAAGATAGCCGGGAGCCTGAAGCTTTCTTT	CASSQDSREPEAFF
-	12	many	TRBV30	TRBJ2-7	TGTGCCTGGGAAGGGGCCTCCTACGAGCAGTACTTC	CAWEGASYEQYF